This T cell receptor beta chain originates from a study of Ad26.COV2.S vaccination and SARS-CoV-2 variants. Turning to the study itself: Once or twice, 56 days apart, Ad26.COV2.S was delivered intramuscularly. The study, taken as a whole, reports: Total T cell responses may have been underestimated by the TCR breadth and depth analyses.

J lost 3 bases, V lost 4 bases, and 2 bases had no gene match. This CDR3 contains 15 residues. Germline V gene sequence: CDR1 MNHEY, CDR2 SMNVEV (reference sequence). About this clone: Its antigen is as yet unknown.

Treatment given: some 20 received Ad26.COV2.S at low or high dose, single or two shots; about 5 received placebo; per-sample allocation not given. Day 63 after the first injection of vaccine or placebo was the sampling time. The donor's status was that of an adult aged 18-55 years in Boston. The administered vaccine (an Ad26 vector) expressed Wuhan-strain SARS-CoV-2 spike. Profiling relied on immunoSEQ multiplex PCR, and the TCRdb table lists in-frame clones only, not all of them. This table has about 350,000 clones, about 89% appearing once. The chain uses TRBV27 and TRBJ2-3, with TRBD2 matching 12 bases. This sequence originates from a person aged 18-65 years who received the Ad26.COV2.S COVID-19 vaccine or a placebo. Sequenced here: peripheral blood, sampled in a trial of Ad26.COV2.S vaccine versus placebo. CDR3 in amino acids: CASSSTSGSTDTQYF. The CDR3 DNA is TGTGCCAGCAGTTCGACTAGCGGGAGTACAGATACGCAGTATTTT.